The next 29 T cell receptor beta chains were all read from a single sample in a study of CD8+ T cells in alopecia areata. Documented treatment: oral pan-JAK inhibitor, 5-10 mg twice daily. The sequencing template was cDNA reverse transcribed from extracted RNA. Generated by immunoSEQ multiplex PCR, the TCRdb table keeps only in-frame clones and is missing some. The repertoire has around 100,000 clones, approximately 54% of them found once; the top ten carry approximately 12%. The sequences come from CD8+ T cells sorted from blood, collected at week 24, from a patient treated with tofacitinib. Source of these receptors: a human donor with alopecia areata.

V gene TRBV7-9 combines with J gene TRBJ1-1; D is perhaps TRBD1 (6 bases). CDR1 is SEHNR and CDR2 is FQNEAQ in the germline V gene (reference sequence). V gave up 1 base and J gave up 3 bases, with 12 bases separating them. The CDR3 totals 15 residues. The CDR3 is CASSLVGARDTEAFF. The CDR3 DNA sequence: TGTGCCAGCAGCTTAGTGGGGGCTCGGGACACTGAAGCTTTCTTT.

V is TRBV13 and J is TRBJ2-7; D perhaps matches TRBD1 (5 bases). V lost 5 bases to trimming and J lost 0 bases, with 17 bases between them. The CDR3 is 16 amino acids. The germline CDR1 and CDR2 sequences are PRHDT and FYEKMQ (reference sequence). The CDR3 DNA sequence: TGTGCCAGCAGCCCCGCCAGGGAATCGAGCTCCTACGAGCAGTACTTC. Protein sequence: CASSPARESSSYEQYF.

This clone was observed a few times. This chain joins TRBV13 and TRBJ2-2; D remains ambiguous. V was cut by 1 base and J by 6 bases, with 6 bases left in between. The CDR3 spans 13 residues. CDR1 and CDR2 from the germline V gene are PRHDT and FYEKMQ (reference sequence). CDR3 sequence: CASSLEVSGELFF. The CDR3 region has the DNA TGTGCCAGCAGCTTAGAGGTTTCCGGGGAGCTGTTTTTT.

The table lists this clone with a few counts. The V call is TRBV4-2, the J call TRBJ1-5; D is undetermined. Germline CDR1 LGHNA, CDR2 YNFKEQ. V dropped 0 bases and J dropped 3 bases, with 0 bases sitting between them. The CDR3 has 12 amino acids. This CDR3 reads CASSQDNQPQHF. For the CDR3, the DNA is TGTGCCAGCAGCCAAGACAATCAGCCCCAGCATTTT.

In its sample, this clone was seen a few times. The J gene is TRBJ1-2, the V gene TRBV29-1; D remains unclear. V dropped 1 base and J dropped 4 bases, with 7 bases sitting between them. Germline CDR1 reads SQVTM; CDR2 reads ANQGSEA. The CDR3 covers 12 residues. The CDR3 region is CSVEGQTYGYTF. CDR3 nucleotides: TGCAGCGTTGAAGGGCAGACCTATGGCTACACCTTC.

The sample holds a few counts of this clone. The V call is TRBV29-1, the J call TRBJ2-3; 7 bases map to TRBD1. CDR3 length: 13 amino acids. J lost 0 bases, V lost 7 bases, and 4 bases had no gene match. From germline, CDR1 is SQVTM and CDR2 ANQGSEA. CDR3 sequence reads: CSAPGQSTDTQYF. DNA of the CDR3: TGCAGCGCCCCGGGACAGAGCACAGATACGCAGTATTTT.

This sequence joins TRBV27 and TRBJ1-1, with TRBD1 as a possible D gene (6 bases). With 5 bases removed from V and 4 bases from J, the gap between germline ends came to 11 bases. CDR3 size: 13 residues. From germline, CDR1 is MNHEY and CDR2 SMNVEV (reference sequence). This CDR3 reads CASSMQGGTEAFF. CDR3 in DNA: TGTGCCAGCAGTATGCAAGGGGGCACTGAAGCTTTCTTT.

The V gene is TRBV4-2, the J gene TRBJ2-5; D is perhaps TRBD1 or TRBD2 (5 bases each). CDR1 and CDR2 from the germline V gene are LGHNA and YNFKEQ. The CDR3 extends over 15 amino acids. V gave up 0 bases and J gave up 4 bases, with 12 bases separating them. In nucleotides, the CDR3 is TGTGCCAGCAGCCAAGATCGAGAGGGGCGAGAGACCCAGTACTTC. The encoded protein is CASSQDREGRETQYF.

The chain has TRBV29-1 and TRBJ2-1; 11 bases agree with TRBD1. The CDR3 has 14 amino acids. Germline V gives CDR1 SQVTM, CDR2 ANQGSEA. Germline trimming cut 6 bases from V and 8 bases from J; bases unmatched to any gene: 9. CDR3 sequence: CSVAGQGEFDEQFF. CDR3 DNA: TGCAGCGTAGCGGGACAGGGGGAGTTCGATGAGCAGTTCTTC.

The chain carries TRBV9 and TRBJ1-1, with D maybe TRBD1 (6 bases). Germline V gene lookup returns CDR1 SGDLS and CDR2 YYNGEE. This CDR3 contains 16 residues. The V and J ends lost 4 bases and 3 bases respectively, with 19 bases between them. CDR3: CASSPLGEGTYTEAFF. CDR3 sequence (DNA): TGTGCCAGCAGCCCCTTGGGGGAGGGGACATACACTGAAGCTTTCTTT.

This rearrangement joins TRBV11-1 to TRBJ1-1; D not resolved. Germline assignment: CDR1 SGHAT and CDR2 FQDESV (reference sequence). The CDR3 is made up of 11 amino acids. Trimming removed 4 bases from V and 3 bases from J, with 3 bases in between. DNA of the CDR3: TGTGCCAGCAGCTCGGACACTGAAGCTTTCTTT. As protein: CASSSDTEAFF.

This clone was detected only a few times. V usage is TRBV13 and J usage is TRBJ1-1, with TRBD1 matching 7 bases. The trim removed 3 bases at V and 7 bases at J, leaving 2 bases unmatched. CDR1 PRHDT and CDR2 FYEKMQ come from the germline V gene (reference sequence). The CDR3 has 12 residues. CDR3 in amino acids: CASSFGQVEAFF. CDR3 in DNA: TGTGCCAGCAGCTTCGGACAGGTTGAAGCTTTCTTT.

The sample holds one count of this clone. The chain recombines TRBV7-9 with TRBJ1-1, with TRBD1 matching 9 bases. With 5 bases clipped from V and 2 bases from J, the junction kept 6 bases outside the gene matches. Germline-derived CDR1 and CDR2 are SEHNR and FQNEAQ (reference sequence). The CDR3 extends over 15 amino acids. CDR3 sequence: CASSLRDRANTEAFF. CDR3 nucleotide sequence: TGTGCCAGCAGCCTACGGGACAGGGCTAACACTGAAGCTTTCTTT.

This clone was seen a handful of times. The CDR3 DNA sequence: TGCGCCAGCAGCCAACCACCGGGACAAGGAAATCAGCCCCAGCATTTT. Translating gives CASSQPPGQGNQPQHF. This sequence joins TRBV4-1 and TRBJ1-5; weak D call: TRBD1 (6 bases). CDR1 is MGHRA, CDR2 YSYEKL, per germline. The ends were cut back, 2 bases at V and 4 bases at J, with 15 bases in the middle. This CDR3 spans 16 amino acids.

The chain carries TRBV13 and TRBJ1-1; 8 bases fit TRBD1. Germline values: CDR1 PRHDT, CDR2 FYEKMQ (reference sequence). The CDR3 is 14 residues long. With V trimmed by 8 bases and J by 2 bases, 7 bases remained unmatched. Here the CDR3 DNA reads TGTGCCAGCGGATTTACAGGGGGTAACACTGAAGCTTTCTTT. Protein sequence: CASGFTGGNTEAFF.

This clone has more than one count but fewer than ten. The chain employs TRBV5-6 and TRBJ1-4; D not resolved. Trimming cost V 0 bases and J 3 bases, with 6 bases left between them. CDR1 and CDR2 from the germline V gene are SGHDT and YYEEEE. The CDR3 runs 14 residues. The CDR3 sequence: CASSLASPNEKLFF. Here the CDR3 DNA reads TGTGCCAGCAGCTTGGCATCCCCTAATGAAAAACTGTTTTTT.

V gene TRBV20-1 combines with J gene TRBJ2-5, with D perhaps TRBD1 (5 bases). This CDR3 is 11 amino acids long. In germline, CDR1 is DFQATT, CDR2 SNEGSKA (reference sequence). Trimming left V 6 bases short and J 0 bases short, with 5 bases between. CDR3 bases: TGCAGTGCCAGGGACCAAGAGACCCAGTACTTC. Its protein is CSARDQETQYF.

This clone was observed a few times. The CDR3 is CASSSRLARETQYF. CDR3 nucleotides: TGTGCCAGCAGCTCAAGACTAGCCCGAGAGACCCAGTACTTC. This chain uses TRBV11-1 with TRBJ2-5; TRBD2 matches at 7 bases. With 4 bases clipped from V and 4 bases from J, the junction kept 6 bases outside the gene matches. Germline V gene data show CDR1 as SGHAT and CDR2 as FQDESV (reference sequence). This CDR3 has 14 residues.

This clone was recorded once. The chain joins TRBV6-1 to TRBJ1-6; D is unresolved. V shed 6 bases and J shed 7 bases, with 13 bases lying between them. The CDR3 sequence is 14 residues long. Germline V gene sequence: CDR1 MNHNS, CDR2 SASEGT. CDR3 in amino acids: CASREEGLNSPLHF. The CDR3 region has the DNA TGTGCCAGCAGAGAGGAGGGCTTAAATTCACCCCTCCACTTT.

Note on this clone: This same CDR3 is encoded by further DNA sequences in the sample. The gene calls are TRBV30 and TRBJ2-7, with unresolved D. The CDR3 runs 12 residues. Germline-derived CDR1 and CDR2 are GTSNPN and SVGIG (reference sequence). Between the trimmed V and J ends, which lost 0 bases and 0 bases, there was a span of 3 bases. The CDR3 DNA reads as TGTGCCTGGAGTGTGGGCTCCTACGAGCAGTACTTC. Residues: CAWSVGSYEQYF. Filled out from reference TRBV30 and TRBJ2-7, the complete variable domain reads SQTIHQWPATLVQPVGSPLSLECTVEGTSNPNLYWYRQAAGRGLQLLFYSVGIGQISSEVPQNLSASRPQDRQFILSSKKLLLSDSGFYLCAWSVGSYEQYFGPGTRLTVT.

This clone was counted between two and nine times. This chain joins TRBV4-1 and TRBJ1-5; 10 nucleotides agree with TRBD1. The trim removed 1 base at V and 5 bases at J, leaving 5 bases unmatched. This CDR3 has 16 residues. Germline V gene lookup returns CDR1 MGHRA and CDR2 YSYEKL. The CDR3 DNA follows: TGCGCCAGCAGCCAAGGTCCGGGACAGGGGTATCAGCCCCAGCATTTT. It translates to CASSQGPGQGYQPQHF.

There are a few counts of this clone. CDR3 region: CSVRDSSDEQYF. The CDR3 nucleotides read TGCAGCGTCCGGGACAGTTCCGACGAGCAGTACTTC. This chain connects TRBV29-1 to TRBJ2-7; 7 nucleotides align to TRBD1. V gave up 6 bases and J gave up 5 bases; unmatched junction bases: 7. CDR1 and CDR2 from the germline V gene are SQVTM and ANQGSEA. The CDR3 consists of 12 residues.

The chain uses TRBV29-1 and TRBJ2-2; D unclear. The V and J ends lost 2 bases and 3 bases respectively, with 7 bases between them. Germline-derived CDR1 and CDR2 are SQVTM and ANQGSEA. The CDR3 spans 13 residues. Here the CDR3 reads CSVERLYTGELFF. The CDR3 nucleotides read TGCAGCGTTGAAAGGCTTTACACCGGGGAGCTGTTTTTT.

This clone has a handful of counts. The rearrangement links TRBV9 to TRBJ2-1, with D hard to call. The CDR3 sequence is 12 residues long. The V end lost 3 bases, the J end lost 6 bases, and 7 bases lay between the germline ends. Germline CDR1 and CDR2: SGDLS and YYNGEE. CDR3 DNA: TGTGCCAGCAGCGGGCAGACCAATGAGCAGTTCTTC. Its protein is CASSGQTNEQFF.

As DNA, the CDR3 is TGCGCCAGCAGCATGACAGGGGCTGAAGCTTTCTTT. This gives the protein CASSMTGAEAFF. This rearrangement joins TRBV5-1 to TRBJ1-1; 8 positions agree with TRBD1. This CDR3 is 12 amino acids long. V gave up 4 bases and J gave up 6 bases; unmatched junction bases: 2. Germline V gene lookup returns CDR1 SGHRS and CDR2 YFSETQ.

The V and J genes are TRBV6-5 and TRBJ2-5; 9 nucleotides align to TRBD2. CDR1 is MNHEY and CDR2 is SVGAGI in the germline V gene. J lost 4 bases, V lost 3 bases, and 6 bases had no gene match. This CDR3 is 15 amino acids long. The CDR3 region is CASSYGGGAVETQYF. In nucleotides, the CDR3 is TGTGCCAGCAGTTATGGCGGGGGGGCCGTAGAGACCCAGTACTTC.

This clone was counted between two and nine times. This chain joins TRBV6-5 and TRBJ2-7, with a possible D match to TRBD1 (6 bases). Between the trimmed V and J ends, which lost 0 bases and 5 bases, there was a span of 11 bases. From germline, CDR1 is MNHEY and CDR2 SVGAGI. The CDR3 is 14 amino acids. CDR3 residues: CASSYSAGADEQYF. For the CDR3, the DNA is TGTGCCAGCAGTTACTCGGCAGGGGCGGACGAGCAGTACTTC.

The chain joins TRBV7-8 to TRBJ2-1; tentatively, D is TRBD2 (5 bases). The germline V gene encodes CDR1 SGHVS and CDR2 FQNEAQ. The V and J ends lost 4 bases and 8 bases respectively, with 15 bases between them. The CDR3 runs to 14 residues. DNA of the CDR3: TGTGCCAGCAGCTCCGGGCCTAACGGGGATGAGCAGTTCTTC. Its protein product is CASSSGPNGDEQFF.

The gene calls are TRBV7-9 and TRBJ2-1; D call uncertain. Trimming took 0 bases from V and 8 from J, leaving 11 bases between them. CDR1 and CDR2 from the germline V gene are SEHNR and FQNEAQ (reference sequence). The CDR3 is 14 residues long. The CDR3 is CASSLAGVLHEQFF. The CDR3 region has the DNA TGTGCCAGCAGCTTAGCGGGCGTACTACATGAGCAGTTCTTC.